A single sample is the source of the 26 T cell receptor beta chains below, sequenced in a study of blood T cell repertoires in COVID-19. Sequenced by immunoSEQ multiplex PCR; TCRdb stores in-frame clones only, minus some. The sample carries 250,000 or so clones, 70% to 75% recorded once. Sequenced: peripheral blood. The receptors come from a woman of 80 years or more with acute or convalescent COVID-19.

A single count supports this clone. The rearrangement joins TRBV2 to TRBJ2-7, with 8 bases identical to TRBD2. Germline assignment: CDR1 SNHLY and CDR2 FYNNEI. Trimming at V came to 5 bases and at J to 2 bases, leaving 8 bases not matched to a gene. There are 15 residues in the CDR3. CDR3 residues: CASSNEAGGTYEQYF. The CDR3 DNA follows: TGTGCCAGCAGTAACGAGGCGGGGGGTACCTACGAGCAGTACTTC.

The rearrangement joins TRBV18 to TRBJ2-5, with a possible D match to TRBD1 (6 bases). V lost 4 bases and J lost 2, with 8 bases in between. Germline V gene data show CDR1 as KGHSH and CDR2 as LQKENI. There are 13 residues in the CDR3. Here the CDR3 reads CASSRDRQETQYF. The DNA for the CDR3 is TGTGCCAGCTCACGTGACAGGCAAGAGACCCAGTACTTC.

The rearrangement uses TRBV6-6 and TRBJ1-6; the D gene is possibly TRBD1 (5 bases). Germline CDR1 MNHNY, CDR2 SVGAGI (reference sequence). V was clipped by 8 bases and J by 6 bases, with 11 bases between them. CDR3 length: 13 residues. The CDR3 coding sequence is TGTGCCAGCCGAGTGGGGGGTAATTCACCCCTCCACTTT. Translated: CASRVGGNSPLHF.

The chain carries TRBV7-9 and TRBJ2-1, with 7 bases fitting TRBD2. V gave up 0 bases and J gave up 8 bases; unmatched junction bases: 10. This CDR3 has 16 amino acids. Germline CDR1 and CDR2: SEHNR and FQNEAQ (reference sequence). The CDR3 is CASSLAGGPGSDEQFF. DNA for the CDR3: TGTGCCAGCAGCTTAGCGGGAGGGCCGGGCAGCGATGAGCAGTTCTTC. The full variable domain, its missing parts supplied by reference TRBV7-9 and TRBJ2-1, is DTGVSQNPRHKITKRGQNVTFRCDPISEHNRLYWYRQTLGQGPEFLTYFQNEAQLEKSRLLSDRFSAERPKGSFSTLEIQRTEQGDSAMYLCASSLAGGPGSDEQFFGPGTRLTVL.

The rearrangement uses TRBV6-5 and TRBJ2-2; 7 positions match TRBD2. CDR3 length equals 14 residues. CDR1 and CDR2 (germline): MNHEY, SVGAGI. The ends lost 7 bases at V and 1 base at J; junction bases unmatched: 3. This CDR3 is CASTRGGNTGELFF. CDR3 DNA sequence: TGTGCCAGCACCCGCGGGGGGAACACCGGGGAGCTGTTTTTT.

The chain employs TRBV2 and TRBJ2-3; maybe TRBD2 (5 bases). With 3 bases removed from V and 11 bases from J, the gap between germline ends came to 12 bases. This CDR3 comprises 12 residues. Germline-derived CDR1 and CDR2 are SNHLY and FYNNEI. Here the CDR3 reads CASSDLAGVQYF. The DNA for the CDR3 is TGTGCCAGCAGTGACCTGGCCGGGGTGCAGTATTTT.

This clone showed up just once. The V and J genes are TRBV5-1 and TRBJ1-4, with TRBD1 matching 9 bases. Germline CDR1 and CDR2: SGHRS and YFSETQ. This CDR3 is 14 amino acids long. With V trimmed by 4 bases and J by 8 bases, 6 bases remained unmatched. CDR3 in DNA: TGCGCCAGCAGCAAGGGACAGGGCCAGGAAAAACTGTTTTTT. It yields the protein CASSKGQGQEKLFF.

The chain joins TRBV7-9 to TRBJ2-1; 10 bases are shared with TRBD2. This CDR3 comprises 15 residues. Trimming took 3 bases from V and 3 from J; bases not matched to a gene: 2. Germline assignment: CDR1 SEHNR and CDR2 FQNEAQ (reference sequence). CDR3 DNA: TGTGCCAGCAGCTTTACTAGCGGGGTCTACAATGAGCAGTTCTTC. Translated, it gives CASSFTSGVYNEQFF.

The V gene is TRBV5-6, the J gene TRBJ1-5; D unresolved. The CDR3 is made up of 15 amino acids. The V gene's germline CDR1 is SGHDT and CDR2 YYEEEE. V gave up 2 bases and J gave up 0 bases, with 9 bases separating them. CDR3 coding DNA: TGTGCCAGCAGCTTCGGCCCGGGTAGCAATCAGCCCCAGCATTTT. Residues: CASSFGPGSNQPQHF. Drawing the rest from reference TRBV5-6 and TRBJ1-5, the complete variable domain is DAGVTQSPTHLIKTRGQQVTLRCSPKSGHDTVSWYQQALGQGPQFIFQYYEEEERQRGNFPDRFSGHQFPNYSSELNVNALLLGDSALYLCASSFGPGSNQPQHFGDGTRLSIL.

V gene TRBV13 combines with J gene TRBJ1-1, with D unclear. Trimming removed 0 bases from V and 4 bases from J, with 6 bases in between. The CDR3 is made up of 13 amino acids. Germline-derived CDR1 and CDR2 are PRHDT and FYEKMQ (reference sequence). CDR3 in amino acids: CASSLGVSTEAFF. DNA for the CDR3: TGTGCCAGCAGCTTAGGTGTTAGCACTGAAGCTTTCTTT. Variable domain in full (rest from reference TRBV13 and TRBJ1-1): AAGVIQSPRHLIKEKRETATLKCYPIPRHDTVYWYQQGPGQDPQFLISFYEKMQSDKGSIPDRFSAQQFSDYHSELNMSSLELGDSALYFCASSLGVSTEAFFGQGTRLTVV.

The CDR3 DNA is TGTGCCAGCTCACGATTAATTTTACAGGGGGCTCCTACAATTAAGCAGTTCTTC. Residues: CASSRLILQGAPTIKQFF. The genes are TRBV18 and TRBJ2-1; 9 bases are a match to TRBD1. V was clipped by 4 bases and J by 11 bases; unmatched bases: 21. The CDR3 has 18 amino acids. Germline CDR1 and CDR2: KGHSH and LQKENI.

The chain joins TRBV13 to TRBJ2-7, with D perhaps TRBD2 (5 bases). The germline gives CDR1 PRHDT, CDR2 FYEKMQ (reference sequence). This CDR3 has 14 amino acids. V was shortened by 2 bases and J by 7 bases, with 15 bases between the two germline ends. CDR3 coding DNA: TGTGCCAGCAGCTTACGGTCGACTACGGAAGAGCAGTACTTC. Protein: CASSLRSTTEEQYF.

CDR3 in DNA: TGTGCCAGCAGCTTACAGATAGAAGAGCGTGGGTTCTTT. Its protein product is CASSLQIEERGFF. The rearrangement joins TRBV7-9 to TRBJ1-1; D not resolved. Per germline, CDR1 SEHNR and CDR2 FQNEAQ (reference sequence). Trimming stripped 2 bases from V and 14 bases from J, with 18 bases between. The CDR3 length is 13 residues.

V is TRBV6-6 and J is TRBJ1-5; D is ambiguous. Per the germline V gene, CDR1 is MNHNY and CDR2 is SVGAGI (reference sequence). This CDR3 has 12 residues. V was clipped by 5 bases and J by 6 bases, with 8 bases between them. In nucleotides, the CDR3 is TGTGCCAGCAGTGGAGGGTTTCAGCCCCAGCATTTT. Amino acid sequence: CASSGGFQPQHF.

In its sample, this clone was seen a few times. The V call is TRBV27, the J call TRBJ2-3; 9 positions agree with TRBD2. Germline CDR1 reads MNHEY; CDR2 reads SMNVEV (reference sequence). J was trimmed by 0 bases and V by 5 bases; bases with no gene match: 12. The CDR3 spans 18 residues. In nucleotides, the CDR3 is TGTGCCAGCAGTCCTGAGGGGAGTACTAGCGGGAGCACAGATACGCAGTATTTT. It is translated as CASSPEGSTSGSTDTQYF.

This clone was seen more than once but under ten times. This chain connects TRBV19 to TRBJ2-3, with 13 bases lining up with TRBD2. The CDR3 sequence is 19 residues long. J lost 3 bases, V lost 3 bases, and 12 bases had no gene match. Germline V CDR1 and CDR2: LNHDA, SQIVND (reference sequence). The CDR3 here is CASSIPTGTSGARTDTQYF. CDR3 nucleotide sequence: TGTGCCAGTAGTATCCCCACCGGGACTAGCGGGGCCAGAACAGATACGCAGTATTTT.

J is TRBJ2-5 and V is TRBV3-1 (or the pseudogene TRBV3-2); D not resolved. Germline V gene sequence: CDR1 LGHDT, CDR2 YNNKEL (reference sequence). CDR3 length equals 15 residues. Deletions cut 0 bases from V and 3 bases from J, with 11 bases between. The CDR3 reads CASSQDPRHEETQYF. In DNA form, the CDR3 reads TGTGCCAGCAGCCAAGATCCCAGACACGAAGAGACCCAGTACTTC.

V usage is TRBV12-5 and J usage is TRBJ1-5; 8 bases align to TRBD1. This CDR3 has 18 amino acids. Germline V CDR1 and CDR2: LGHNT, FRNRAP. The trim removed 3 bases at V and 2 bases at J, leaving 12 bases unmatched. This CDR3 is CASGFGQGLNVGNQPQHF. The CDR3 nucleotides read TGTGCTAGTGGTTTCGGACAGGGACTTAATGTGGGCAATCAGCCCCAGCATTTT.

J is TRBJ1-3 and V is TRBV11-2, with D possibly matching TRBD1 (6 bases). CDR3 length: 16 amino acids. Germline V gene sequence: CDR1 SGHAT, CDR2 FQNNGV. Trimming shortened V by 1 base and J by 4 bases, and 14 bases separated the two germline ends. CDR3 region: CASSLGQVRLGNTIYF. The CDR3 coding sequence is TGTGCCAGCAGCTTAGGACAGGTCCGGCTCGGAAACACCATATATTTT.

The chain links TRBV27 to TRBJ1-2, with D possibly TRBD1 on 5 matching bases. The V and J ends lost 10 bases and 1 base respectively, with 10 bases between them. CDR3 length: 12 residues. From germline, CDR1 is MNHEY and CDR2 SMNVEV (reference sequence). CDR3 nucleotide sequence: TGTGCCACCAGACAGAGTAACTATGGCTACACCTTC. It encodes CATRQSNYGYTF.

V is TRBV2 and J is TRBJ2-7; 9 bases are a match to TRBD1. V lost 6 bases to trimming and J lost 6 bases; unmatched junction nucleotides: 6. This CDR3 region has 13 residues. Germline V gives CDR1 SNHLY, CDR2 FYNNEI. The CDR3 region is CASRWDRVGEQYF. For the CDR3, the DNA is TGTGCCAGCAGATGGGACAGGGTGGGCGAGCAGTACTTC.

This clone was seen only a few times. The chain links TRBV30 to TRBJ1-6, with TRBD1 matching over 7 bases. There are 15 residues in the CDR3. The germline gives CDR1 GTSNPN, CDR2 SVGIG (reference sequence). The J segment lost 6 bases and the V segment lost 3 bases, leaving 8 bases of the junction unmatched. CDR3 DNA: TGTGCCTGGAGGGGCCAGGGGGAAACTAATTCACCCCTCCACTTT. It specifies CAWRGQGETNSPLHF. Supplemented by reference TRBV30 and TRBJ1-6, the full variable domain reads SQTIHQWPATLVQPVGSPLSLECTVEGTSNPNLYWYRQAAGRGLQLLFYSVGIGQISSEVPQNLSASRPQDRQFILSSKKLLLSDSGFYLCAWRGQGETNSPLHFGNGTRLTVT.

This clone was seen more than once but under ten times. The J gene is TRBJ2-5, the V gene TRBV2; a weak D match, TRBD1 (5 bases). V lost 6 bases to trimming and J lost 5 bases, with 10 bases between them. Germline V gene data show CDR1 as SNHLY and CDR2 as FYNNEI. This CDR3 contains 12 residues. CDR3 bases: TGTGCCAGCAGGGGGCTTTCGGAGACCCAGTACTTC. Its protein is CASRGLSETQYF.

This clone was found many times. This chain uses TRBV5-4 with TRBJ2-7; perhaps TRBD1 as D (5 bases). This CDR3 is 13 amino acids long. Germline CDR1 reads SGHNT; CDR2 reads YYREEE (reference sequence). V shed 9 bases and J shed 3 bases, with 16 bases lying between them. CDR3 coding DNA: TGTGCCACAGGACAAGATCGGAACTACGAGCAGTACTTC. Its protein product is CATGQDRNYEQYF.

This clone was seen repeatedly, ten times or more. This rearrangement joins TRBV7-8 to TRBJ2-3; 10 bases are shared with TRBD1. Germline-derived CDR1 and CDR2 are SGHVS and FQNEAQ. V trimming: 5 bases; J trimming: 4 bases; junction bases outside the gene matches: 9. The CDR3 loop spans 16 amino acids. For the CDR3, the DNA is TGTGCCAGCAGCCAAGACAGGGGGCGTCGGGCAGATACGCAGTATTTT. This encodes CASSQDRGRRADTQYF.

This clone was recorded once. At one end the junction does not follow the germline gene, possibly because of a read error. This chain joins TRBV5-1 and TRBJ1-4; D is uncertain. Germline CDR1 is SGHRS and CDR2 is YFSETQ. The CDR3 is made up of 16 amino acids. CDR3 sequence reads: CASSLAMGSQTEKLFF. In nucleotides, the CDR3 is TGCGCCAGCAGTTTGGCCATGGGCAGTCAGACCGAAAAACTGTTTTTT.